This T cell receptor (beta chain) is drawn from a study of T cells after yellow fever vaccination. Germline V CDR1 and CDR2: DFQATT, SNEGSKA (reference sequence). The CDR3 is made up of 13 amino acids. Turning to this clonotype: The target antigen is unknown.

Overall study results and limits: Most primary-vaccination clones reappeared after the booster (96% CD4, about 88% CD8). The presence of abundant clonotypes contaminating from the bulk population was possible in FACS-sorted repertoires.

It was through 5'RACE template switching that TCR cDNA was made, with a universal primer site and UMIs added. One entry per CDR3 protein results from TCRdb running MiXCR on the 5' RACE reads. The sample records about 550,000 distinct CDR3 sequences, 15% to 20% being singletons. The sequence was collected from a man aged 25 to 40 who received the YFV17D yellow fever vaccine. Sample: PBMCs, taken 15 days after the yellow fever booster vaccination. The chain carries TRBV20-1 and TRBJ2-1; D may be TRBD2 (5 bases). Here the CDR3 DNA reads TGCAGCCCCAGCGGTTCCTCCTACAATGAGCAGTTCTTC. Protein sequence: CSPSGSSYNEQFF.